This is a list of T cell receptor beta chains from one sample in a study of hypomethylating agent response in myelodysplastic syndrome. Clones were sequenced by immunoSEQ multiplex PCR, and TCRdb holds only the in-frame ones, with some missing. This sample has around 1,600 clones, with 80% to 90% found just once. The sequences come from bone marrow, collected before or after starting hypomethylating agent treatment for myelodysplastic syndrome (not recorded which). These receptors all come from a human donor with myelodysplastic syndrome. CDR3s include the opening cysteine and the closing phenylalanine or tryptophan. The order of the fields is CDR3 protein, CDR3 DNA, clone size, D gene, V gene, J gene. A D gene is named only where the DNA matches it firmly. Size tells how often a clone was seen (once, few, many) or the class of an expanded clone, and some rows leave it out.

CASSPYSQGPPGTEAFF	TGCGCCAGCAGCCCTTACTCCCAGGGCCCACCGGGGACTGAAGCTTTCTTT	.	.	TRBV4-3	TRBJ1-1
CASSLQGGNTGELFF	TGCGCCAGCAGCTTGCAGGGAGGGAACACCGGGGAGCTGTTTTTT	once	.	TRBV5-1	TRBJ2-2
CASSPRLGLAREQYF	TGTGCCAGCAGCCCAAGACTAGGCCTTGCTCGCGAGCAGTACTTC	.	.	TRBV7-2	TRBJ2-7
CASSWGGLALYEQYF	TGTGCCAGCAGCTGGGGGGGCCTAGCACTATACGAGCAGTACTTC	.	.	TRBV5-4	TRBJ2-7
CASSFWTLGSSGNTIYF	TGCGCCAGCAGCTTTTGGACGTTGGGGAGCTCTGGAAACACCATATATTTT	.	.	TRBV5-1	TRBJ1-3
CASSWDISYEQYF	TGTGCCAGCAGCTGGGACATCTCCTACGAGCAGTACTTC	.	.	TRBV5-4	TRBJ2-7
CASSLQTGTGNYGYTF	TGTGCCAGCAGTCTACAAACCGGGACAGGGAACTATGGCTACACCTTC	few	TRBD1	TRBV6-4	TRBJ1-2
CASSVVDRSSSGNTIYF	TGTGCCAGCAGCGTAGTGGACAGGTCCTCCTCTGGAAACACCATATATTTT	.	TRBD1	TRBV9	TRBJ1-3
CASSPTQASGNHEQYF	TGTGCCAGCTCCCCGACCCAGGCTAGCGGGAACCACGAGCAGTACTTC	.	TRBD2	TRBV18	TRBJ2-7
CASGPGQIYPYGYTF	TGTGCTAGTGGTCCGGGACAGATATATCCCTATGGCTACACCTTC	once	TRBD1	TRBV12-5	TRBJ1-2
CASSLETGTGHPKHF	TGTGCCAGCAGCTTAGAGACCGGGACAGGGCATCCCAAACATTTT	.	TRBD1	TRBV7-2	TRBJ1-5
CASSLTGGKGRDNSPLHF	TGTGCCAGCAGCTTGACGGGAGGGAAAGGGAGGGATAATTCACCCCTCCACTTT	.	.	TRBV7-2	TRBJ1-6